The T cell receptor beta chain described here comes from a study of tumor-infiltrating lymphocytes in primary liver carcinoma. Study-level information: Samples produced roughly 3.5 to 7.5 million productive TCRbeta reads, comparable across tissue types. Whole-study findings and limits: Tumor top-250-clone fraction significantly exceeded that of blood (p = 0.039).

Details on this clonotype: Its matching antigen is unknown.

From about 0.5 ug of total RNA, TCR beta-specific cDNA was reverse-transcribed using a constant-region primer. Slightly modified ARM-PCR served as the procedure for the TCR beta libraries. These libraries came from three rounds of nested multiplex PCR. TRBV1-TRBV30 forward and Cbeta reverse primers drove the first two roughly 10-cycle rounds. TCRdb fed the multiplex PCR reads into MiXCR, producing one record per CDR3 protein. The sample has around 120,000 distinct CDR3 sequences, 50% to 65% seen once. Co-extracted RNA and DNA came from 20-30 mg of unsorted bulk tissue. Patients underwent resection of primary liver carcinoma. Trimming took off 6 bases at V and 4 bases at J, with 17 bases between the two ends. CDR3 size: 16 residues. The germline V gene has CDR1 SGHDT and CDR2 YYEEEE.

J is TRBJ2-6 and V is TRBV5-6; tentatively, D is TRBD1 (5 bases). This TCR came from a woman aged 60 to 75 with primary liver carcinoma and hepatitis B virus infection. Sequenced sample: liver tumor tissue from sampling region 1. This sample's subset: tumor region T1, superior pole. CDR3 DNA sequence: TGTGCCAGCAACTCGATCGGCAGGGTCGGGGCCAACGTCCTGACTTTC. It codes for CASNSIGRVGANVLTF. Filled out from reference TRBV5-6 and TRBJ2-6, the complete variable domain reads DAGVTQSPTHLIKTRGQQVTLRCSPKSGHDTVSWYQQALGQGPQFIFQYYEEEERQRGNFPDRFSGHQFPNYSSELNVNALLLGDSALYLCASNSIGRVGANVLTFGAGSRLTVL.